A single sample is the source of the 20 T cell receptor beta chains below, sequenced in a study of long-term antiretroviral therapy in people with HIV. Survey-level immunoSEQ v3.0 assays were run. Data came from immunoSEQ multiplex PCR; TCRdb stores just in-frame clones and leaves some out. The table has approximately 35,000 clones, around 97% seen once; the top ten hold under 3.5%. Source: unsorted PBMCs, taken 6.9 years after starting antiretroviral therapy. Every receptor here comes from a young man with HIV.

The rearrangement uses TRBV9 and TRBJ2-7, with 9 bases matching TRBD1. Unmatched junction bases numbered 5, after V lost 0 bases and J lost 4 bases. The length of the CDR3 is 15 residues. Looked up from germline, CDR1 is SGDLS and CDR2 is YYNGEE. CDR3 protein: CASSVAGTGRYEQYF. CDR3 bases: TGTGCCAGCAGCGTAGCCGGGACAGGGCGGTACGAGCAGTACTTC.

This clone was picked up one time. The chain's CDR3 is CAISRQVSGELFF. The CDR3, as DNA: TGTGCCATCAGCCGACAGGTGTCCGGGGAGCTGTTTTTT. V gene TRBV10-3 combines with J gene TRBJ2-2; D is perhaps TRBD1 (6 bases). This CDR3 is built from 13 residues. Germline V gives CDR1 ENHRY, CDR2 SYGVKD. Trimming shortened V by 6 bases and J by 6 bases, and 11 bases separated the two germline ends.

This clone occurred once. The rearrangement uses TRBV5-8 and TRBJ2-2; no clear D gene. The CDR3 sequence is 14 residues long. V was trimmed by 1 base and J by 5 bases, leaving 9 bases between them. CDR1 is SGHTS and CDR2 is YDEGEE in the germline V gene. The CDR3 region is CASSLKTATGELFF. The CDR3 DNA sequence: TGTGCCAGCAGCTTGAAAACAGCTACCGGGGAGCTGTTTTTT.

This chain links TRBV7-8 with TRBJ2-3; maybe TRBD2 (5 bases). The length of the CDR3 is 14 residues. Germline CDR1 reads SGHVS; CDR2 reads FQNEAQ. The V end was cut by 1 base, the J end by 3 bases, with 8 bases between. CDR3 DNA sequence: TGTGCCAGCAGCTTAGACTCGGGGACAGATACGCAGTATTTT. Its translation: CASSLDSGTDTQYF.

The chain joins TRBV9 to TRBJ2-5; 8 bases are a match to TRBD2. The CDR3 covers 15 residues. Germline loops: CDR1 SGDLS, CDR2 YYNGEE. Trimming cost V 6 bases and J 5 bases; bases outside gene matches: 12. This chain's CDR3 is CASNYDGGVQETQYF. CDR3 sequence (DNA): TGTGCCAGCAATTATGACGGGGGGGTTCAGGAGACCCAGTACTTC.

Here the CDR3 DNA reads TGTGCCAGCAGTCCCCCAGGGTTCGAGCAGTACTTC. This gives the protein CASSPPGFEQYF. This chain joins TRBV2 and TRBJ2-7; tentative D call: TRBD1 (5 bases). Germline V gives CDR1 SNHLY, CDR2 FYNNEI. Trimming shortened V by 5 bases and J by 6 bases, and 11 bases separated the two germline ends. The CDR3 runs 12 residues.

This clone was counted once. The rearrangement uses TRBV7-9 and TRBJ2-5; D gene unclear. The CDR3 spans 13 residues. From germline, CDR1 is SEHNR and CDR2 FQNEAQ (reference sequence). V dropped 1 base and J dropped 2 bases, with 5 bases sitting between them. In DNA form, the CDR3 reads TGTGCCAGCAGCTTAGGGGGTCAAGAGACCCAGTACTTC. This encodes CASSLGGQETQYF.

Here the CDR3 DNA reads TGTGCCAGCAGCTTGGACCTGGGTCAAGAGACCCAGTACTTC. Encoded protein: CASSLDLGQETQYF. The rearrangement links TRBV11-2 to TRBJ2-5; D not resolved. Germline V gene sequence: CDR1 SGHAT, CDR2 FQNNGV. Trimming pared 3 bases from V and 2 bases from J, leaving 10 bases between. The CDR3 covers 14 residues.

The chain uses TRBV19 and TRBJ1-5, with 10 bases matching TRBD1. Unmatched junction bases numbered 6, after V lost 10 bases and J lost 3 bases. Looked up from germline, CDR1 is LNHDA and CDR2 is SQIVND (reference sequence). CDR3 length: 14 amino acids. The CDR3, as DNA: TGTGCCACCCAGGACAGGGGGTACAATCAGCCCCAGCATTTT. Amino acid sequence: CATQDRGYNQPQHF.

J is TRBJ2-3 and V is TRBV19; TRBD1 might be the D (7 bases). The CDR3 loop spans 17 amino acids. CDR1 and CDR2 (germline): LNHDA, SQIVND (reference sequence). Deletions cut 5 bases from V and 4 bases from J, with 22 bases between. CDR3 loop: CASSRSLGGTEPDTQYF. CDR3 nucleotides: TGTGCCAGTAGTCGGTCCCTCGGCGGGACAGAACCAGATACGCAGTATTTT.

The chain employs TRBV6-1 and TRBJ1-1, with 8 bases aligning to TRBD1. This CDR3 region has 14 residues. Trimming removed 11 bases from V and 6 bases from J; junction bases left unmatched: 14. CDR1 MNHNS and CDR2 SASEGT come from the germline V gene. In nucleotides, the CDR3 is TGTGCCGGGAGGGTGGACAGGGAGGGACCTGAAGCTTTCTTT. Residues: CAGRVDREGPEAFF.

The J gene is TRBJ1-1, the V gene TRBV7-9, with D unresolved. There are 14 residues in the CDR3. Trimming cost V 5 bases and J 7 bases, with 17 bases left between them. Looked up from germline, CDR1 is SEHNR and CDR2 is FQNEAQ (reference sequence). The CDR3 DNA sequence: TGTGCCAGCAGCCTTTCAATGGGCGAGAGTGAAGCTTTCTTT. Its protein is CASSLSMGESEAFF. Supplemented by reference TRBV7-9 and TRBJ1-1, the full variable domain reads DTGVSQNPRHKITKRGQNVTFRCDPISEHNRLYWYRQTLGQGPEFLTYFQNEAQLEKSRLLSDRFSAERPKGSFSTLEIQRTEQGDSAMYLCASSLSMGESEAFFGQGTRLTVV.

The chain uses TRBV6-5 and TRBJ2-2; 10 bases fit TRBD1. The CDR3 covers 15 residues. The germline V gene has CDR1 MNHEY and CDR2 SVGAGI. V gave up 5 bases and J gave up 7 bases; unmatched junction bases: 7. CDR3 sequence reads: CASSRGTGAFGELFF. In nucleotides, the CDR3 is TGTGCCAGCAGTAGAGGGACAGGGGCTTTCGGGGAGCTGTTTTTT.

This clone was found once. The CDR3 nucleotides read TGTGCCATCAGTGGAGGGCAGGGCAGTGGCTACACCTTC. Translation gives CAISGGQGSGYTF. This chain uses TRBV10-3 with TRBJ1-2; D may be TRBD1 (5 bases). The V gene lost 4 bases and the J gene lost 7 bases, with 13 bases spanning the gap. From germline, CDR1 is ENHRY and CDR2 SYGVKD. CDR3 length: 13 residues.

The V and J genes are TRBV6-1 and TRBJ1-5, with unresolved D. Germline lookup yields CDR1 MNHNS and CDR2 SASEGT. CDR3 length: 14 amino acids. V shed 1 base and J shed 4 bases, with 8 bases lying between them. CDR3 DNA: TGTGCCAGCAGTGAAGAATGGGGAAATCAGCCCCAGCATTTT. This encodes CASSEEWGNQPQHF.

The rearrangement uses TRBV9 and TRBJ2-7, with a possible D match to TRBD2 (6 bases). The V end lost 1 base, the J end lost 5 bases, and 16 bases lay between the germline ends. The germline gives CDR1 SGDLS, CDR2 YYNGEE. This CDR3 is built from 15 residues. Written as DNA, the CDR3 is TGTGCCAGCAGCGTACAGGAGGGACTGTCAGACGAGCAGTACTTC. This gives the protein CASSVQEGLSDEQYF.

V is TRBV6-1 and J is TRBJ2-5; D remains unclear. Judging by the DNA end, TRBJ2-7 fits better; the J call may be wrong. The CDR3 runs to 15 residues. CDR1 is MNHNS, CDR2 SASEGT, per germline. CDR3 coding DNA: TGTGCCAGCAGTGGGTCGTGGGTCGCATCCTACGAGCAGTACTTC. Translated, it gives CASSGSWVASYEQYF.

CDR3 residues: CASSVSGAGADTQYF. The CDR3 DNA reads as TGTGCCAGCAGCGTTTCGGGGGCGGGTGCAGATACGCAGTATTTT. This rearrangement joins TRBV9 to TRBJ2-3, with D perhaps assigned TRBD1 or TRBD2 (6 bases each). The V gene lost 2 bases and the J gene lost 4 bases, with 14 bases spanning the gap. Germline-derived CDR1 and CDR2 are SGDLS and YYNGEE. The CDR3 is 15 residues long.

The rearrangement joins TRBV27 to TRBJ2-3, with 8 bases aligning to TRBD1. The CDR3 has 14 amino acids. The V gene's germline CDR1 is MNHEY and CDR2 SMNVEV (reference sequence). Trimming took 8 bases from V and 7 from J; bases not matched to a gene: 11. CDR3 DNA sequence: TGTGCCAGCGGAGAGGGGCAGGGGGCCTATACGCAGTATTTT. Translating gives CASGEGQGAYTQYF.

The CDR3 nucleotides are TGTGCCAGTAGTCTTACAGGGGAAGGTCAGCCCCAGCATTTT. It yields the protein CASSLTGEGQPQHF. The chain is built from TRBV19 and TRBJ1-5, with 7 positions matching TRBD1. Germline-derived CDR1 and CDR2 are LNHDA and SQIVND (reference sequence). CDR3 length: 14 residues. V was clipped by 5 bases and J by 6 bases; unmatched bases: 7.